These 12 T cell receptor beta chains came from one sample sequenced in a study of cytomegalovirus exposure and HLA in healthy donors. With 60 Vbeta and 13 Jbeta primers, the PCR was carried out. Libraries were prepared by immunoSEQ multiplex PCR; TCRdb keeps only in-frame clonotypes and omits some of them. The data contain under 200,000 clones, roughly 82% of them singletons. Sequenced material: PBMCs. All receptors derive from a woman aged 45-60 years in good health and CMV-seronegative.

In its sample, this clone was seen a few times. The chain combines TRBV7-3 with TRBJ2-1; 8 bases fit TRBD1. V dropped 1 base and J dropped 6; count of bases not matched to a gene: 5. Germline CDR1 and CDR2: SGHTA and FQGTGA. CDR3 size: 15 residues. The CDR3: CASSLIGQGSNEQFF. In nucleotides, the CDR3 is TGTGCCAGCAGCTTAATCGGACAGGGATCCAATGAGCAGTTCTTC. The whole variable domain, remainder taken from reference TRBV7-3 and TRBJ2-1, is GAGVSQTPSNKVTEKGKYVELRCDPISGHTALYWYRQSLGQGPEFLIYFQGTGAADDSGLPNDRFFAVRPEGSVSTLKIQRTERGDSAVYLCASSLIGQGSNEQFFGPGTRLTVL.

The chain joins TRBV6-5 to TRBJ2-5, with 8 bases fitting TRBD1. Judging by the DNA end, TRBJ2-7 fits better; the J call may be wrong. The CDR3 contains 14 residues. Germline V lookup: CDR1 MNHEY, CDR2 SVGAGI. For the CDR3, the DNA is TGTGCCAGCAGAATCCGGGACAGGCACTACGAGCAGTACTTC. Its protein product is CASRIRDRHYEQYF.

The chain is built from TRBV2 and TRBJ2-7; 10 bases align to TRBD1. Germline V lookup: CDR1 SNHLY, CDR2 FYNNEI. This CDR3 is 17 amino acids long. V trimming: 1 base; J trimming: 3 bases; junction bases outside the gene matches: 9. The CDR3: CASSEGYTGQGYYEQYF. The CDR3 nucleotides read TGTGCCAGCAGTGAAGGGTACACGGGACAGGGGTACTACGAGCAGTACTTC. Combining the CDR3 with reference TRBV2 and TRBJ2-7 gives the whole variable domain EPEVTQTPSHQVTQMGQEVILRCVPISNHLYFYWYRQILGQKVEFLVSFYNNEISEKSEIFDDQFSVERPDGSNFTLKIRSTKLEDSAMYFCASSEGYTGQGYYEQYFGPGTRLTVT.

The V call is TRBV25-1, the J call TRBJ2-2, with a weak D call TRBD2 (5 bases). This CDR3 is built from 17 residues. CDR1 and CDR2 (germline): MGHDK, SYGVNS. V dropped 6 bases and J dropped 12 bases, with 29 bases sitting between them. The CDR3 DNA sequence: TGTGCCAGCAGAAGGTATCACGGTTCCGTGGCGGCTAGCAAGCTGTTTTTT. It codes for CASRRYHGSVAASKLFF.

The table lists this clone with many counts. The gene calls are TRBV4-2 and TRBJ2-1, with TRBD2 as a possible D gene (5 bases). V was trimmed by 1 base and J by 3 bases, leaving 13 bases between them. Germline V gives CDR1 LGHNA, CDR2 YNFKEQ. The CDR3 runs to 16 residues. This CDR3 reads CASSQGPKGDYNEQFF. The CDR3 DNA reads TGTGCCAGCAGCCAAGGCCCTAAGGGAGACTACAATGAGCAGTTCTTC.

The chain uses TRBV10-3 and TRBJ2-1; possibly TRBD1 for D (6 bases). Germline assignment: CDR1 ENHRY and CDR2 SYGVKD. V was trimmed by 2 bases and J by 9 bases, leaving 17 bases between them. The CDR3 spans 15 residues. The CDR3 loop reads CAISETRQARGEQFF. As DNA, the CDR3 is TGTGCCATCAGTGAGACGAGACAGGCCCGAGGTGAGCAGTTCTTC.

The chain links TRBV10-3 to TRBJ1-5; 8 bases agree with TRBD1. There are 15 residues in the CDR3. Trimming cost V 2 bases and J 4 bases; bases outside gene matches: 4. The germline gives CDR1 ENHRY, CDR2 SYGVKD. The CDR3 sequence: CAISEGRGRNQPQHF. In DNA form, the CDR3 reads TGTGCCATCAGTGAGGGCAGGGGGCGAAATCAGCCCCAGCATTTT.

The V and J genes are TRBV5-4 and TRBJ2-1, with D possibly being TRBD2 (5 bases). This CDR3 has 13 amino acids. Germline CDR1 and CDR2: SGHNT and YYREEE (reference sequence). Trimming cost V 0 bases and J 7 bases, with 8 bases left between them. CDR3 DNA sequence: TGTGCCAGCAGCTTGGTGAGGGAGAATGAGCAGTTCTTC. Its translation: CASSLVRENEQFF.

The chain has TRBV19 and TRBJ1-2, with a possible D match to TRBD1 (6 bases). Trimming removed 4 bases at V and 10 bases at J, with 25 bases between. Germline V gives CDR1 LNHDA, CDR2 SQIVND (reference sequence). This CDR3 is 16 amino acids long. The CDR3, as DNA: TGTGCCAGTAGTACCAGTACCGGGACACCTCCTCGGGACTACACCTTC. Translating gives CASSTSTGTPPRDYTF.

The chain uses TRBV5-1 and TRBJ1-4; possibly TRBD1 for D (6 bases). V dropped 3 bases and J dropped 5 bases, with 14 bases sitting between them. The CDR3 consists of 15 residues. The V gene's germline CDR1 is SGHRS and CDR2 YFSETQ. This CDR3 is CASSSAGDRNEKLFF. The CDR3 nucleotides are TGCGCCAGCAGCTCGGCGGGTGACAGGAATGAAAAACTGTTTTTT.

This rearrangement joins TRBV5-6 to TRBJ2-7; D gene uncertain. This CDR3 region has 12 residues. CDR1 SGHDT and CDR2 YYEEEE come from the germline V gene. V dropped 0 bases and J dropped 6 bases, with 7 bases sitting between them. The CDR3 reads CASSLASGEQYF. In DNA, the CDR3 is TGTGCCAGCAGCTTGGCCTCAGGCGAGCAGTACTTC.

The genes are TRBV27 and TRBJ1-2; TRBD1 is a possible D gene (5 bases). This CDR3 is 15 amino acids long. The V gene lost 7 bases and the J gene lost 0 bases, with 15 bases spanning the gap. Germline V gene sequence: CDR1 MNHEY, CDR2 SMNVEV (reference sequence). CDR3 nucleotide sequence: TGTGCCAGCATGGAGACAGCGCCAGCTAACTATGGCTACACCTTC. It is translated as CASMETAPANYGYTF.